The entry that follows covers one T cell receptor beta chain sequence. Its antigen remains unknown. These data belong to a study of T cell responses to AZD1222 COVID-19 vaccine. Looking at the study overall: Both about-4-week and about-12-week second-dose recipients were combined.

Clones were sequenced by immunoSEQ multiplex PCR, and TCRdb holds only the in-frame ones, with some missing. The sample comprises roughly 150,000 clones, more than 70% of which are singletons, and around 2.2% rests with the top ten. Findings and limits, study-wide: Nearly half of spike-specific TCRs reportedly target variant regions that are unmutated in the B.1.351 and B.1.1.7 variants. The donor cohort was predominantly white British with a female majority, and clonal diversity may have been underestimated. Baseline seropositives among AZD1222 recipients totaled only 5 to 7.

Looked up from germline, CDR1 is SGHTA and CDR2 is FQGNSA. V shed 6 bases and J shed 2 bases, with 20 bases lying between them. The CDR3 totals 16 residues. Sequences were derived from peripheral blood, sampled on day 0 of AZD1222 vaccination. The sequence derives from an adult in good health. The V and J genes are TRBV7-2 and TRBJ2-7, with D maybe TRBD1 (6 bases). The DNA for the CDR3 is TGTGCCAGCAGTCGCCGGGTGGGGGACACGACCTACGAGCAGTACTTC. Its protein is CASSRRVGDTTYEQYF. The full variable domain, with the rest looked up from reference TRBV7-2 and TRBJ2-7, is GAGVSQSPSNKVTEKGKDVELRCDPISGHTALYWYRQSLGQGLEFLIYFQGNSAPDKSGLPSDRFSAERTGGSVSTLTIQRTQQEDSAVYLCASSRRVGDTTYEQYFGPGTRLTVT.